This T cell receptor beta chain was sequenced in a study of blood T cell repertoires in COVID-19. Study in general: The origin of the acute and convalescent COVID-19 samples was the United States, Italy and Spain.

Using immunoSEQ multiplex PCR, the repertoire was profiled, and TCRdb retains in-frame clones only, with some absent. The data show 70,000 to 100,000 clones, 88% seen once. Sequences were obtained from peripheral blood. This clonotype was obtained from a woman between 65 and 79 years old with acute or convalescent COVID-19.

The CDR3 DNA reads TGCGCCAGCAGTTTGGCGGGAAGGGATGAGCAGTTCTTC. Its translation is CASSLAGRDEQFF. The rearrangement links TRBV10-2 to TRBJ2-1, with D perhaps matching TRBD2 (6 bases). Trimming pared 5 bases from V and 8 bases from J, leaving 13 bases between. The CDR3 runs to 13 residues. Looked up from germline, CDR1 is WSHSY and CDR2 is SAAADI.